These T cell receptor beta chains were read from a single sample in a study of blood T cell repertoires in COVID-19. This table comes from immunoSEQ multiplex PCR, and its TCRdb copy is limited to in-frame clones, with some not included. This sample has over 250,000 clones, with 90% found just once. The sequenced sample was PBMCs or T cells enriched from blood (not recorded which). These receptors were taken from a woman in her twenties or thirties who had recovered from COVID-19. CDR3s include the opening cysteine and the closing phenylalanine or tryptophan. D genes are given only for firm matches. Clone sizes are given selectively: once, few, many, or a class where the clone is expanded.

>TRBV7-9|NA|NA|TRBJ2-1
TGTGCCAGCAGCCCCTTGACTCACAATGAGCAGTTCTTC
CASSPLTHNEQFF
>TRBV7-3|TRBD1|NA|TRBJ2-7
TGTGCCAGCAGCTCCGACAGGGTCCACGAGCAGTACTTC
CASSSDRVHEQYF
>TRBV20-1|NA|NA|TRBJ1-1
TGCAGTGCTAGTCCAGGGGCAAACACTGAAGCTTTCTTT
CSASPGANTEAFF
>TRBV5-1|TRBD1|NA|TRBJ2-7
TGCGCCAGCAGTCCGGGACAGGGGAGGGGCGAGCAGTACTTC
CASSPGQGRGEQYF
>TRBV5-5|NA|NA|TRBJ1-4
TGTGCCAGCAGCCCAGTCACGTCCAGGAATAATGAAAAACTGTTTTTT
CASSPVTSRNNEKLFF
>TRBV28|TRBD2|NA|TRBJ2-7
TGTGCCAGCAGCTCCCCCGGGACTAGTGCCTACGAGCAGTACTTC
CASSSPGTSAYEQYF
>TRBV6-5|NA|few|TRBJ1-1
TGTGCCAGCAGTTACTGCTGCGGGATTGATACTGAAGCTTTCTTT
CASSYCCGIDTEAFF
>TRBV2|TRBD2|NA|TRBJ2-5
TGTGCCAGCAGTTACGGGACTAGCGGCCTTGGTGAGACCCAGTACTTC
CASSYGTSGLGETQYF
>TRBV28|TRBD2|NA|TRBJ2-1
TGTGCCAGCAGTTCACCCTACGGGAGGGTCTCCTACAATGAGCAGTTCTTC
CASSSPYGRVSYNEQFF
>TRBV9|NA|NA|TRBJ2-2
TGTGCCAGCAGCGTAGGAGGGGGTAGGGGGGAGCTGTTTTTT
CASSVGGGRGELFF
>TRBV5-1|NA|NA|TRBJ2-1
TGCGCCAGCAGCTTGGAAATAGCGGACTACAATGAGCAGTTCTTC
CASSLEIADYNEQFF
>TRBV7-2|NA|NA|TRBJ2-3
TGTGCCAGCAGCTTAGAGTTGTCTAGGGGGGGTACAGATACGCAGTATTTT
CASSLELSRGGTDTQYF
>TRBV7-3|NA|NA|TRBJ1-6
TGTGCCAGCAGCTTAATACGGGAGAGCCGCAAGCGTCCGACACCCCTCCACTTT
CASSLIRESRKRPTPLHF
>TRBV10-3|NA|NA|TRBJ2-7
TGTGCCATCAGTGAGTCGGGGCGGAACGAGCAGTACTTC
CAISESGRNEQYF
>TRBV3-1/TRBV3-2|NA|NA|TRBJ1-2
TGTGCCAGCAGCCGGTTCCAAGAAGCCTATGGCTACACCTTC
CASSRFQEAYGYTF
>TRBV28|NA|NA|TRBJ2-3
TGTGCCAGCAGTTCAGGGTTCCCAGATACGCAGTATTTT
CASSSGFPDTQYF
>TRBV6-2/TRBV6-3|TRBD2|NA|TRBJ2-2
TGTGCCAGCAGTTACGTCTTAGCGGGACTAGCGAACACCGGGGAGCTGTTTTTT
CASSYVLAGLANTGELFF
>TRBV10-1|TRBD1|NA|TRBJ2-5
TGCGCCAGCAGTGAGTCGTTGGGACAGGGGTCGGAGACCCAGTACTTC
CASSESLGQGSETQYF
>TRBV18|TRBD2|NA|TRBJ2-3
TGTGCCAGCTCACCAACTAGCGGGAGGGCCGAGGAGTATTTT
CASSPTSGRAEEYF
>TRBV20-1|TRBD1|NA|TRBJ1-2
TGCAGTGGACAGGGAGACTATGGCTACACCTTC
CSGQGDYGYTF
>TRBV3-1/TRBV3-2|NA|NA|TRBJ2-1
TGTGCCAGCAGCCAAGATCAACGAGAGGGTGAGCAGTTCTTC
CASSQDQREGEQFF
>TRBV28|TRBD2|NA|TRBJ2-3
TGTGCCAGCAGTGCAATAGCGGGATACACAGATACGCAGTATTTT
CASSAIAGYTDTQYF
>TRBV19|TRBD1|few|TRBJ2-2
TGTGCCAGTAGTTTCGCGGCCGGACAGGGCATCGGGGAGCTGTTTTTT
CASSFAAGQGIGELFF
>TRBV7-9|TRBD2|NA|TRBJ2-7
TGTGCCAGCAGCTCCCCTAGCGGGAGTCATTCCTACGAGCAGTACTTC
CASSSPSGSHSYEQYF
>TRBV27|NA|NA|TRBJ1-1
TGTGCCAGCAGCTTGCTGACAGGAGTGAACACTGAAGCTTTCTTT
CASSLLTGVNTEAFF
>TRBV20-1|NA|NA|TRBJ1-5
TGCAGTGCTAGTTCGGGGGTTAATCAGCCCCAGCATTTT
CSASSGVNQPQHF
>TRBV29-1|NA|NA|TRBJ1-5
TGCAGCGTTGAAGATTCGGACGGAGGCCATCAGCCCCAGCATTTT
CSVEDSDGGHQPQHF
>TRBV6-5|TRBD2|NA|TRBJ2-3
TGTGCCAGCAGGGGAGGGGCGGAGAGCACAGATACGCAGTATTTT
CASRGGAESTDTQYF
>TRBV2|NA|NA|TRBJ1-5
TGTGCCAGTGTAGAGGGCTGGAGTGAGCCCCAGCATTTT
CASVEGWSEPQHF
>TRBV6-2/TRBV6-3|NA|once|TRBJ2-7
TGTGCCAGCAGCGCCCTAAACAGGGCCCCCTACGAGCAGTACTTC
CASSALNRAPYEQYF
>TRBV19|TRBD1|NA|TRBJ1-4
TGTGCCAGTAGGCTCCGGGACAGGGTCGAAAAACTGTTTTTT
CASRLRDRVEKLFF
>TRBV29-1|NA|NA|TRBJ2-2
TGCAGCGTTGAGTTGGCGGGATTGAACACCGGGGAGCTGTTTTTT
CSVELAGLNTGELFF
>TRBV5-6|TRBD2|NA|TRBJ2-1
TGTGCCAGCGGGCTAGCGGGAGGGTGGACCTACAATGAGCAGTTCTTC
CASGLAGGWTYNEQFF
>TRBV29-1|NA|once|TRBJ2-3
TGCAGCGTTGGAGTGACAGATACGCAGTATTTT
CSVGVTDTQYF
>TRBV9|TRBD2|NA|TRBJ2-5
TGTGCCAGCAGCGCCGGAGCTAGCGGGACGGTCCAAGAGACCCAGTACTTC
CASSAGASGTVQETQYF
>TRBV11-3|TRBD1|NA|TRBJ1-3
TGTGCCAGCAGCTTAAACGGACAGGGACTGGAAAACACCATATATTTT
CASSLNGQGLENTIYF
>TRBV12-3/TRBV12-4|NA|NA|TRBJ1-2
TGTGCCAGCAGCCCGCTCCACTTCTATGGCTACACCTTC
CASSPLHFYGYTF
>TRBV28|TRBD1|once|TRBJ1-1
TGTGCCAGCGCTACAGGGGCGGGAAACACTGAAGCTTTCTTT
CASATGAGNTEAFF
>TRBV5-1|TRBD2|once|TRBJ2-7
TGCGCCAGCAGCTTAGAACTAGCGGGAGAAGACGAGCAGTACTTC
CASSLELAGEDEQYF
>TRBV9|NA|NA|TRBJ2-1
TGTGCCAGCAGCGTCGGTCCCGGCTACAATGAGCAGTTCTTC
CASSVGPGYNEQFF
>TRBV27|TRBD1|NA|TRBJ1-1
TGTGCCAGCAGTGGGGGGACAGCCTATAACACTGAAGCTTTCTTT
CASSGGTAYNTEAFF
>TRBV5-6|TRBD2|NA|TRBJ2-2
TGTGCCAGCAGCTTGGCAGGCGGGAGACACACCGGGGAGCTGTTTTTT
CASSLAGGRHTGELFF
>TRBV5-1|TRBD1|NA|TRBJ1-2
TGCGCCAGCAGCTATGGGACAGTGGATGTAGTAGGCTACACCTTC
CASSYGTVDVVGYTF
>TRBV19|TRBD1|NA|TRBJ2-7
TGTGCCAGTAGTAATCGGGACAGTGCTTCCTACGAGCAGTACTTC
CASSNRDSASYEQYF
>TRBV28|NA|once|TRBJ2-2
TGTGCCAGCCTGAACACCGGGGAGCTGTTTTTT
CASLNTGELFF
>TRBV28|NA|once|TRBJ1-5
TGTGCCAGCAGTTTAGGAGGGGTAGGCAATCAGCCCCAGCATTTT
CASSLGGVGNQPQHF
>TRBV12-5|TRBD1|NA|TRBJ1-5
TGTGCTAGTGGTTTGGTAGGGGACAGAAATCAGCCCCAGCATTTT
CASGLVGDRNQPQHF
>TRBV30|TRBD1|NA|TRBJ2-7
TGTGCCTGGAGTGCCGGGACAGGGCGCTACGAGCAGTACTTC
CAWSAGTGRYEQYF
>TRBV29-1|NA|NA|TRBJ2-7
TGCAGCGTTGGGGCAAGTCTGAGCTCCTACGAGCAGTACTTC
CSVGASLSSYEQYF
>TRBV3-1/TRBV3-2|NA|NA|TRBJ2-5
TGTGCCAGCAGAGCCCGGGATAATGGGACCCAGTACTTC
CASRARDNGTQYF
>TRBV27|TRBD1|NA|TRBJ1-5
TGTGCCAGCAGTGTCGGGACAGGGGGCAATCAGCCCCAGCATTTT
CASSVGTGGNQPQHF
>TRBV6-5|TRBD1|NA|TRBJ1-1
TGTGCCAGCAGACCGGGACAGGGGCTCACTGAAGCTTTCTTT
CASRPGQGLTEAFF
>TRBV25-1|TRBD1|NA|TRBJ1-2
TGTGCCAGCAGTGATAAAACAGGGGTAGGGTACACCTTC
CASSDKTGVGYTF
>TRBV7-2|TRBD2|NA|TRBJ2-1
TGTGCCAGCAGCCGCAGTGACTCCGGGACTAGGGCCTCTCGGGAGCAGTTCTTC
CASSRSDSGTRASREQFF